Below, 13 T cell receptor beta chains from the same sample are listed, as sequenced in a study of T-cell reconstitution after alpha-beta-depleted transplantation in children. A TCRbeta library incorporating unique molecular identifiers was prepared. TCRdb called the PCR reads again in MiXCR, with one record for every CDR3 protein. The sample contains more than 550,000 distinct CDR3 sequences, roughly a tenth of which appear only once. This specimen was PBMCs from the stem cell graft donor, taken from the stem cell graft. The source is a human donor who donated a stem cell graft to a child with acute myeloid leukemia.

V usage is TRBV14 and J usage is TRBJ2-7; no reliable D call. The CDR3 sequence is 15 residues long. Trimming stripped 3 bases from V and 2 bases from J, with 14 bases between. The V gene's germline CDR1 is SGHDN and CDR2 FVKESK. CDR3 DNA: TGTGCCAGCAGCCATGGAGTCGGTAACGCCTACGAGCAGTACTTC. As protein: CASSHGVGNAYEQYF.

V and J are TRBV28 and TRBJ2-5, with D perhaps TRBD1 (5 bases). Germline CDR1 is MDHEN and CDR2 is SYDVKM. The CDR3 has 14 amino acids. Trimming removed 6 bases at V and 4 bases at J, with 15 bases between. The DNA of the CDR3 is TGTGCCAGCAGAGCTCCCAGGGAAGGAGAGACCCAGTACTTC. Translation gives CASRAPREGETQYF.

The chain recombines TRBV7-2 with TRBJ2-1; possibly TRBD2 for D (6 bases). From germline, CDR1 is SGHTA and CDR2 FQGNSA. The CDR3 sequence is 16 residues long. V gave up 10 bases and J gave up 0 bases, with 19 bases separating them. The CDR3 here is CATQSNSGSSYNEQFF. The CDR3 region has the DNA TGTGCCACCCAGAGCAATTCCGGGAGCTCCTACAATGAGCAGTTCTTC.

This clonotype was counted a few times. This sequence joins TRBV10-3 and TRBJ2-2, with D perhaps matching TRBD2 (6 bases). This CDR3 region has 14 residues. Germline lookup yields CDR1 ENHRY and CDR2 SYGVKD. Trimming cost V 5 bases and J 4 bases, with 11 bases left between them. CDR3 nucleotide sequence: TGTGCCATCAGTCCGGGGGTTTCCACCGGGGAGCTGTTTTTT. It yields the protein CAISPGVSTGELFF.

This clonotype was detected many times. The chain uses TRBV4-3 and TRBJ2-1; the match to TRBD2 covers 10 bases. The CDR3 runs 16 residues. Trimming removed 4 bases from V and 0 bases from J; junction bases left unmatched: 3. Per the germline V gene, CDR1 is LGHNA and CDR2 is YSLEER. The CDR3 sequence: CASSRAGGGSYNEQFF. The DNA for the CDR3 is TGCGCCAGCAGCCGAGCGGGGGGGGGCTCCTACAATGAGCAGTTCTTC.

CDR3 sequence reads: CASSYLGQGATEAFF. The DNA for the CDR3 is TGTGCCAGCAGTTACTTGGGACAGGGGGCGACTGAAGCTTTCTTT. V and J are TRBV6-2 or TRBV6-3 and TRBJ1-1, with TRBD1 matching over 12 bases. V dropped 1 base and J dropped 5; count of bases not matched to a gene: 2. The CDR3 has 15 residues. The germline gives CDR1 MNHEY, CDR2 SVGEGT.

This clonotype was picked up one time. It may be a read error: a sequence one base away is much more abundant. This chain uses TRBV9 with TRBJ1-1, with D possibly being TRBD1 (6 bases). The CDR3 is 15 residues long. In germline, CDR1 is SGDLS, CDR2 YYNGEE. V was clipped by 4 bases and J by 6 bases, with 19 bases between them. The chain's CDR3 is CASSPRRGPFPEAFF. CDR3 in DNA: TGTGCCAGCAGCCCCCGGCGGGGGCCTTTTCCTGAAGCTTTCTTT. Drawing the rest from reference TRBV9 and TRBJ1-1, the complete variable domain is DSGVTQTPKHLITATGQRVTLRCSPRSGDLSVYWYQQSLDQGLQFLIQYYNGEERAKGNILERFSAQQFPDLHSELNLSSLELGDSALYFCASSPRRGPFPEAFFGQGTRLTVV.

This clonotype has at least ten counts. CDR3 bases: TGTGCCAGCAGCAAACGGCTCCAGCCTACCTACGAGCAGTACTTC. Translation: CASSKRLQPTYEQYF. This rearrangement joins TRBV21-1 to TRBJ2-7. TRBV21-1 is deemed a pseudogene. The CDR3 is made up of 15 amino acids.

The chain combines TRBV15 with TRBJ2-5; 14 bases match TRBD2. After removal of 3 bases from V and 4 bases from J, the junction contained 1 base not matched to a gene. Germline CDR1 LNHNV, CDR2 YYDKDF (reference sequence). CDR3 length equals 15 residues. For the CDR3, the DNA is TGTGCCACCAGCAGGGGGACTAGCGGGAGAGAGACCCAGTACTTC. Encoded protein: CATSRGTSGRETQYF.

This clonotype was observed a few times. The V and J genes are TRBV20-1 and TRBJ2-1; D possibly corresponds to TRBD2 (6 bases). The V gene's germline CDR1 is DFQATT and CDR2 SNEGSKA (reference sequence). V lost 3 bases and J lost 5, with 8 bases in between. This CDR3 is built from 12 residues. This CDR3 reads CSASGSNNEQFF. DNA for the CDR3: TGCAGTGCTAGCGGGAGCAACAATGAGCAGTTCTTC.

This chain links TRBV6-1 with TRBJ2-6; D is perhaps TRBD1 (6 bases). The CDR3 extends over 16 amino acids. Germline CDR1 and CDR2: MNHNS and SASEGT. With 6 bases removed from V and 4 bases from J, the gap between germline ends came to 16 bases. CDR3 coding DNA: TGTGCCAGCAGCCGGGACAAAATGTCGGGGGCCAACGTCCTGACTTTC. Protein sequence: CASSRDKMSGANVLTF.

This clonotype was counted ten times or more. This rearrangement joins TRBV29-1 to TRBJ2-5; 7 bases are shared with TRBD2. CDR3 length: 13 residues. V lost 5 bases to trimming and J lost 4 bases; unmatched junction nucleotides: 7. Per germline, CDR1 SQVTM and CDR2 ANQGSEA. In DNA, the CDR3 is TGCAGCGTTCGTCGGGGAGGGCGAGAGACCCAGTACTTC. Amino acids: CSVRRGGRETQYF. Supplemented by reference TRBV29-1 and TRBJ2-5, the full variable domain reads SAVISQKPSRDICQRGTSLTIQCQVDSQVTMMFWYRQQPGQSLTLIATANQGSEATYESGFVIDKFPISRPNLTFSTLTVSNMSPEDSSIYLCSVRRGGRETQYFGPGTRLLVL.

The chain is built from TRBV7-8 and TRBJ1-6; tentatively, D is TRBD1 (6 bases). Trimming left V 3 bases short and J 10 bases short, with 22 bases between. Germline values: CDR1 SGHVS, CDR2 FQNEAQ. The CDR3 covers 17 residues. The CDR3 loop is CASSFLAARGGHSPLHF. The CDR3 DNA is TGTGCCAGCAGCTTCCTGGCGGCAAGGGGGGGGCACTCACCCCTCCACTTT.